The clone carrying this TCR beta chain came up many times. What it binds is unknown. The entry originates in a study of molecular identifiers for immune sequencing clone quantification. One entry per CDR3 protein results from TCRdb running MiXCR on the PCR reads. This table holds more than 70,000 distinct CDR3 sequences, around 20% found once. Study results and limitations: Naive cells had under 1% of molecules in clones above 20 RNA copies, effectors over 99%.

Sorting selected naive CD8 T cells with a CD8+CD4-CCR7+CD45RA+ phenotype. V lost 3 bases to trimming and J lost 5 bases; unmatched junction nucleotides: 3. The CDR3 runs 14 residues. CDR1 and CDR2 from the germline V gene are SQVTM and ANQGSEA. The TCR was taken from a human donor in good health. Some libraries in this study had Jurkat cell RNA spiked in. Sequencing was performed on naive CD8+ T cells from blood, with Jurkat cell RNA spiked in. Subset of the sample: FACS-sorted CD8+CD4-CCR7+CD45RA+ naive T cells. The rearrangement uses TRBV29-1 and TRBJ2-1; TRBD1 agrees at 11 bases. CDR3 bases: TGCAGCGTTGAGGGACAGGGGGTTGACAATGAGCAGTTCTTC. This encodes CSVEGQGVDNEQFF.